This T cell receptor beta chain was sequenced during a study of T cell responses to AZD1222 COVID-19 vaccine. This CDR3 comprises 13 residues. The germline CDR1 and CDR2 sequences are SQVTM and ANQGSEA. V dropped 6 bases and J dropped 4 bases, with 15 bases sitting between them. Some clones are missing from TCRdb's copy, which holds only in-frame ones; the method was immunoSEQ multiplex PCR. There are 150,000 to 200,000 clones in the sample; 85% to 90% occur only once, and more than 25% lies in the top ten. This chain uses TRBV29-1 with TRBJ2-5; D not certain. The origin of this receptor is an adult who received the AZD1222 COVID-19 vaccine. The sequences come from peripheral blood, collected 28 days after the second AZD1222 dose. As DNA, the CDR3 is TGCAGCGTGGACGGGTCTCGAGGAGAGACCCAGTACTTC. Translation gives CSVDGSRGETQYF. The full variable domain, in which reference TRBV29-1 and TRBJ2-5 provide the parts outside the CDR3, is SAVISQKPSRDICQRGTSLTIQCQVDSQVTMMFWYRQQPGQSLTLIATANQGSEATYESGFVIDKFPISRPNLTFSTLTVSNMSPEDSSIYLCSVDGSRGETQYFGPGTRLLVL.